These 15 T cell receptor beta chains were all obtained from the same sample, sequenced in a study of blood T cell repertoires in COVID-19. This table comes from immunoSEQ multiplex PCR, and its TCRdb copy is limited to in-frame clones, with some not included. The table shows fewer than 300,000 clones, with approximately 91% occurring only once. Sequenced input: PBMCs or T cells enriched from blood (not recorded which). These receptors came from a woman in her thirties or forties with acute COVID-19.

The J gene is TRBJ1-5, the V gene TRBV24-1; D is uncertain. The CDR3 covers 14 residues. V was trimmed by 5 bases and J by 3 bases, leaving 10 bases between them. Germline CDR1 is KGHDR and CDR2 is SFDVKD. The CDR3 nucleotides are TGTGCCACCAGTGTGAGCCAGGCCAATCAGCCCCAGCATTTT. It specifies CATSVSQANQPQHF.

The rearrangement uses TRBV5-1 and TRBJ2-2; 7 nucleotides agree with TRBD1. From germline, CDR1 is SGHRS and CDR2 YFSETQ. V lost 6 bases to trimming and J lost 0 bases; unmatched junction nucleotides: 5. The CDR3 is 15 amino acids. The CDR3 reads CASIPDRANTGELFF. The CDR3 bases are TGCGCCAGCATCCCCGACAGGGCGAACACCGGGGAGCTGTTTTTT.

The V call is TRBV7-9, the J call TRBJ1-5; possible D gene TRBD1, 6 bases. Germline V gene sequence: CDR1 SEHNR, CDR2 FQNEAQ (reference sequence). The CDR3 runs to 12 residues. V shed 5 bases and J shed 8 bases, with 10 bases lying between them. The CDR3 DNA reads TGTGCCAGCAGCGAGAACAGGGAGCCCCAGCATTTT. Amino acid sequence: CASSENREPQHF.

V and J are TRBV10-3 and TRBJ2-5; TRBD2 is a possible D gene (6 bases). V lost 10 bases and J lost 5, with 14 bases in between. This CDR3 comprises 12 residues. Germline assignment: CDR1 ENHRY and CDR2 SYGVKD. CDR3 sequence reads: CANSGAGETQYF. The CDR3 region has the DNA TGTGCCAACTCCGGGGCGGGGGAGACCCAGTACTTC.

J is TRBJ1-2 and V is TRBV30; D is unclear. The CDR3 totals 12 residues. Germline V CDR1 and CDR2: GTSNPN, SVGIG (reference sequence). V was trimmed by 5 bases and J by 7 bases, leaving 14 bases between them. This CDR3 is CAWSRQAGGYTF. CDR3 DNA sequence: TGTGCCTGGTCGCGGCAGGCGGGTGGCTACACCTTC.

V usage is TRBV5-6 and J usage is TRBJ2-1, with D possibly TRBD1 on 5 matching bases. Germline V CDR1 and CDR2: SGHDT, YYEEEE. V gave up 3 bases and J gave up 9 bases, with 19 bases separating them. This CDR3 is 15 amino acids long. The CDR3 sequence: CASSWFDSRKSEQFF. The CDR3 nucleotides read TGTGCCAGCAGCTGGTTCGACAGCAGAAAGAGTGAGCAGTTCTTC.

V usage is TRBV15 and J usage is TRBJ1-5, with D unclear. The germline V gene has CDR1 LNHNV and CDR2 YYDKDF (reference sequence). Trimming cost V 0 bases and J 4 bases, with 4 bases left between them. This CDR3 region has 13 residues. In DNA, the CDR3 is TGTGCCACCAGCAGAGATCAGAATCAGCCCCAGCATTTT. Protein: CATSRDQNQPQHF.

The chain recombines TRBV5-1 with TRBJ1-2, with 12 bases identical to TRBD1. Germline-derived CDR1 and CDR2 are SGHRS and YFSETQ. The CDR3 length is 17 residues. Unmatched junction bases numbered 10, after V lost 0 bases and J lost 7 bases. The CDR3 region is CASSLDRDRGRLGGYTF. The CDR3, as DNA: TGCGCCAGCAGCTTGGACCGGGACAGGGGGCGTCTGGGTGGCTACACCTTC.

This clone was counted between two and nine times. This chain connects TRBV18 to TRBJ2-3; D gene uncertain. Germline V gene lookup returns CDR1 KGHSH and CDR2 LQKENI. V dropped 3 bases and J dropped 5 bases, with 6 bases sitting between them. The CDR3 runs 12 residues. CDR3: CASSPSGDTQYF. The DNA for the CDR3 is TGTGCCAGCTCACCTTCCGGAGATACGCAGTATTTT.

This chain connects TRBV7-9 to TRBJ2-5; TRBD1 is a possible D gene (7 bases). The germline V and J ends were trimmed by 4 bases and 2 bases, with 17 bases remaining between them. Germline CDR1 is SEHNR and CDR2 is FQNEAQ (reference sequence). The CDR3 is 16 amino acids. For the CDR3, the DNA is TGTGCCAGCAGCTACAAAAGACAGGGAGGACAAGAGACCCAGTACTTC. Protein sequence: CASSYKRQGGQETQYF. The whole variable domain, remainder taken from reference TRBV7-9 and TRBJ2-5, is DTGVSQNPRHKITKRGQNVTFRCDPISEHNRLYWYRQTLGQGPEFLTYFQNEAQLEKSRLLSDRFSAERPKGSFSTLEIQRTEQGDSAMYLCASSYKRQGGQETQYFGPGTRLLVL.

The chain recombines TRBV2 with TRBJ1-2, with D perhaps TRBD1 (6 bases). Germline CDR1 and CDR2: SNHLY and FYNNEI. V was shortened by 7 bases and J by 7 bases, with 10 bases between the two germline ends. The CDR3 is 11 residues long. The CDR3, as DNA: TGTGCCAGCACCCTGGGGGCTGGCTACACCTTC. Its translation is CASTLGAGYTF.

The gene calls are TRBV11-2 and TRBJ1-1; tentatively, D is TRBD1 (5 bases). This CDR3 spans 15 amino acids. Germline CDR1 reads SGHAT; CDR2 reads FQNNGV. With 1 base removed from V and 6 bases from J, the gap between germline ends came to 15 bases. CDR3 loop: CASSLVQGTVAEAFF. Here the CDR3 DNA reads TGTGCCAGCAGCTTAGTGCAGGGAACCGTGGCTGAAGCTTTCTTT.

This clone showed up just a few times. This chain uses TRBV18 with TRBJ2-1, with a tentative D call TRBD2 (7 bases). Per germline, CDR1 KGHSH and CDR2 LQKENI. Trimming stripped 4 bases from V and 10 bases from J, with 20 bases between. This CDR3 has 15 amino acids. DNA of the CDR3: TGTGCCAGCTCACGCAGCCCGGGCGGGGGCGAGGAGCAGTTCTTC. Protein product: CASSRSPGGGEEQFF. The whole variable domain, filled in from reference TRBV18 and TRBJ2-1, reads NAGVMQNPRHLVRRRGQEARLRCSPMKGHSHVYWYRQLPEEGLKFMVYLQKENIIDESGMPKERFSAEFPKEGPSILRIQQVVRGDSAAYFCASSRSPGGGEEQFFGPGTRLTVL.

The rearrangement links TRBV9 to TRBJ1-4; D is ambiguous. V was trimmed by 0 bases and J by 1 base, leaving 10 bases between them. The CDR3 extends over 16 amino acids. Germline V CDR1 and CDR2: SGDLS, YYNGEE. The CDR3 here is CASSVEGRVTNEKLFF. Here the CDR3 DNA reads TGTGCCAGCAGCGTAGAAGGGAGGGTAACTAATGAAAAACTGTTTTTT.

J is TRBJ2-1 and V is TRBV29-1, with TRBD1 identical over 7 bases. There are 16 residues in the CDR3. Germline V lookup: CDR1 SQVTM, CDR2 ANQGSEA. Trimming removed 2 bases from V and 0 bases from J; junction bases left unmatched: 7. The CDR3 loop is CSVEPRGWSSYNEQFF. The CDR3 DNA reads TGCAGCGTTGAACCCAGGGGGTGGAGCTCCTACAATGAGCAGTTCTTC.